The 30 T cell receptor beta chains presented below share a single source sample, sequenced in a study of response to subunit inactivated influenza vaccine. TCRdb analysed the RT-PCR reads with MiXCR anew, one entry per CDR3 protein. The sample includes over 150,000 distinct CDR3 sequences, approximately 15% of them seen just once. Source: CD8+ T cells sorted from PBMCs, taken about 5 days after vaccination. These receptors came from a man in his forties or fifties who received an inactivated influenza vaccine.

The chain links TRBV9 to TRBJ1-2, with 10 bases that match TRBD1. Unmatched junction bases numbered 13, after V lost 3 bases and J lost 8 bases. This CDR3 is built from 16 residues. Germline V gene lookup returns CDR1 SGDLS and CDR2 YYNGEE. CDR3 sequence: CASSGAGTGDWLGYTF. In DNA, the CDR3 is TGTGCCAGCAGCGGGGCCGGGACAGGGGATTGGCTCGGCTACACCTTC.

The V call is TRBV12-3 or TRBV12-4, the J call TRBJ2-3; D is possibly TRBD2 (6 bases). This CDR3 spans 14 amino acids. Trimming shortened V by 5 bases and J by 4 bases, and 13 bases separated the two germline ends. In DNA, the CDR3 is TGTGCCAGCAGTGCCTGGAGGGGAGCAGATACGCAGTATTTT. It is translated as CASSAWRGADTQYF.

This clonotype was picked up a small number of times. The gene calls are TRBV20-1 and TRBJ2-1; 11 bases match TRBD1. CDR1 DFQATT and CDR2 SNEGSKA come from the germline V gene (reference sequence). The CDR3 runs to 15 residues. The trim removed 4 bases at V and 6 bases at J, leaving 8 bases unmatched. CDR3 loop: CSATDWDRGTNEQFF. CDR3 bases: TGCAGTGCTACTGATTGGGACAGGGGGACCAATGAGCAGTTCTTC.

This chain uses TRBV12-3 or TRBV12-4 with TRBJ1-5; D possibly corresponds to TRBD1 (5 bases). V lost 5 bases, J lost 1 base, and 18 bases lay in between. CDR3 length: 17 amino acids. The CDR3 here is CASSPSGLGGSNQPQHF. CDR3 in DNA: TGTGCCAGCAGTCCCTCGGGGCTCGGAGGGAGCAATCAGCCCCAGCATTTT.

This clonotype was seen a handful of times. The chain is built from TRBV11-2 and TRBJ2-2; the D is unclear. Trimming stripped 0 bases from V and 7 bases from J, with 9 bases between. The CDR3 is made up of 14 amino acids. CDR1 and CDR2 (germline): SGHAT, FQNNGV. Here the CDR3 reads CASSLDFSVGELFF. DNA of the CDR3: TGTGCCAGCAGCTTAGATTTCTCCGTCGGGGAGCTGTTTTTT. Together with reference TRBV11-2 and TRBJ2-2, the CDR3 gives the full variable domain: EAGVAQSPRYKIIEKRQSVAFWCNPISGHATLYWYQQILGQGPKLLIQFQNNGVVDDSQLPKDRFSAERLKGVDSTLKIQPAKLEDSAVYLCASSLDFSVGELFFGEGSRLTVL.

This clonotype came up many times. V usage is TRBV7-9 and J usage is TRBJ2-1; TRBD2 aligns across 8 bases. The ends lost 5 bases at V and 3 bases at J; junction bases unmatched: 9. The CDR3 is 16 amino acids. The germline gives CDR1 SEHNR, CDR2 FQNEAQ (reference sequence). This CDR3 is CASSPPSGSLYNEQFF. CDR3 DNA sequence: TGTGCCAGCAGCCCCCCAAGCGGGAGCCTCTACAATGAGCAGTTCTTC.

In its sample, this clonotype was seen many times. The V and J genes are TRBV5-5 and TRBJ2-1, with 11 bases matching TRBD2. V was pared by 4 bases and J by 4 bases, with 4 bases of the junction left unmatched. The length of the CDR3 is 15 residues. Germline values: CDR1 SGHKS, CDR2 YYEKEE (reference sequence). The CDR3 coding sequence is TGTGCCAGCAGCCCACTAGCGGGAGCTTACAATGAGCAGTTCTTC. It encodes CASSPLAGAYNEQFF.

This clonotype was seen more than once but under ten times. V is TRBV7-9 and J is TRBJ2-7; possible D gene TRBD1, 6 bases. CDR1 is SEHNR, CDR2 FQNEAQ, per germline (reference sequence). Trimming removed 5 bases from V and 5 bases from J, with 16 bases in between. The CDR3 has 14 amino acids. CDR3 bases: TGTGCCAGCAGCAAAACAGGGATGGGAGACGAGCAGTACTTC. It yields the protein CASSKTGMGDEQYF.

This clonotype was found many times. The chain uses TRBV7-3 and TRBJ2-2, with TRBD2 identical over 12 bases. The CDR3 spans 17 residues. CDR1 is SGHTA and CDR2 is FQGTGA in the germline V gene. Unmatched junction bases numbered 5, after V lost 0 bases and J lost 6 bases. The CDR3 nucleotides read TGTGCCAGCAGCTTAACGTTGACTAGCGGGAGTCCCGGGGAGCTGTTTTTT. Residues: CASSLTLTSGSPGELFF. Based on the CDR3 plus reference TRBV7-3 and TRBJ2-2, the full variable domain is GAGVSQTPSNKVTEKGKYVELRCDPISGHTALYWYRQSLGQGPEFLIYFQGTGAADDSGLPNDRFFAVRPEGSVSTLKIQRTERGDSAVYLCASSLTLTSGSPGELFFGEGSRLTVL.

This clonotype was found a few times. The chain carries TRBV7-2 and TRBJ2-1; 10 positions match TRBD1. Germline CDR1 is SGHTA and CDR2 is FQGNSA. The CDR3 extends over 15 amino acids. The V segment lost 5 bases and the J segment 6 bases; nucleotides outside the gene matches: 7. This chain's CDR3 is CASSARDRGGNEQFF. In nucleotides, the CDR3 is TGTGCCAGCAGCGCCCGGGACAGGGGAGGCAATGAGCAGTTCTTC.

This clonotype was found a few times. The CDR3 DNA sequence: TGTGCCACCAGCGGGTACAGGGGACAAGAGACCCAGTACTTC. Protein sequence: CATSGYRGQETQYF. The J gene is TRBJ2-5, the V gene TRBV15, with 7 bases identical to TRBD1. The germline V gene has CDR1 LNHNV and CDR2 YYDKDF (reference sequence). CDR3 length: 14 residues. Losses at the gene ends were 5 bases for V and 2 bases for J; bases not matched to a gene: 5. Using reference TRBV15 and TRBJ2-5 for the parts outside the CDR3, the full variable domain is DAMVIQNPRYQVTQFGKPVTLSCSQTLNHNVMYWYQQKSSQAPKLLFHYYDKDFNNEADTPDNFQSRRPNTSFCFLDIRSPGLGDTAMYLCATSGYRGQETQYFGPGTRLLVL.

This clonotype was seen a single time. J is TRBJ2-2 and V is TRBV29-1; D call uncertain. The CDR3 extends over 13 amino acids. Germline V lookup: CDR1 SQVTM, CDR2 ANQGSEA. Trimming shortened V by 5 bases and J by 0 bases, and 7 bases separated the two germline ends. CDR3 region: CSVIRANTGELFF. The CDR3 DNA follows: TGCAGCGTTATTCGAGCGAACACCGGGGAGCTGTTTTTT.

The chain uses TRBV7-9 and TRBJ2-1; no definite D call. V was pared by 3 bases and J by 0 bases, with 12 bases between. The CDR3 runs 16 residues. Germline CDR1 SEHNR, CDR2 FQNEAQ (reference sequence). The CDR3 reads CASSFHSASSYNEQFF. DNA for the CDR3: TGTGCCAGCAGCTTTCACTCGGCTAGCTCCTACAATGAGCAGTTCTTC.

The V and J genes are TRBV4-1 and TRBJ1-1; no reliable D call. The germline CDR1 and CDR2 sequences are MGHRA and YSYEKL. This CDR3 is built from 15 residues. V dropped 0 bases and J dropped 1 base, with 9 bases sitting between them. The CDR3 region has the DNA TGCGCCAGCAGCCAAGATAGGTGGAAGAACACTGAAGCTTTCTTT. Protein: CASSQDRWKNTEAFF.

The chain joins TRBV2 to TRBJ2-7; 8 positions match TRBD1. The V segment lost 6 bases and the J segment 1 base; nucleotides outside the gene matches: 5. CDR1 SNHLY and CDR2 FYNNEI come from the germline V gene. The CDR3 is made up of 14 amino acids. The DNA of the CDR3 is TGTGCCAGCAGAACAGGGGGATTATCCTACGAGCAGTACTTC. Translating gives CASRTGGLSYEQYF.

This clonotype was picked up a small number of times. The CDR3 DNA reads as TGTGCCAGCAGCTTCTCCGGGACCAGGACCGGGGAGCTGTTTTTT. Its translation: CASSFSGTRTGELFF. V usage is TRBV7-2 and J usage is TRBJ2-2; possibly TRBD1 or TRBD2 for D (5 bases each). The germline gives CDR1 SGHTA, CDR2 FQGNSA. The length of the CDR3 is 15 residues. The germline V and J ends were trimmed by 3 bases and 5 bases, with 13 bases remaining between them.

This clonotype has just a few counts. The chain is built from TRBV10-3 and TRBJ2-7; 7 nucleotides match TRBD1. J was trimmed by 3 bases and V by 3 bases; bases with no gene match: 5. CDR1 ENHRY and CDR2 SYGVKD come from the germline V gene. The CDR3 runs 14 residues. The CDR3 reads CAISDPGQYYEQYF. The CDR3 bases are TGTGCCATCAGTGACCCGGGACAGTACTACGAGCAGTACTTC.

This clonotype was recorded many times. V usage is TRBV20-1 and J usage is TRBJ1-2; D gene uncertain. Germline CDR1 reads DFQATT; CDR2 reads SNEGSKA (reference sequence). CDR3 length equals 13 residues. Trimming removed 7 bases at V and 2 bases at J, with 14 bases between. The CDR3 is CSVLTRGNYGYTF. The CDR3 DNA reads as TGCAGTGTGCTAACCCGGGGAAACTATGGCTACACCTTC.

The sample holds a few counts of this clonotype. For the CDR3, the DNA is TGTGCCAGCAGTACCCGGGACAGGGGCAACGAGCAGTACTTC. This gives the protein CASSTRDRGNEQYF. The rearrangement links TRBV2 to TRBJ2-7; the match to TRBD1 covers 10 bases. The length of the CDR3 is 14 residues. The V gene end was trimmed by 5 bases and the J gene end by 5 bases; junction bases not matched to a gene: 6. The germline V gene encodes CDR1 SNHLY and CDR2 FYNNEI.

Worth noting for this clonotype: A much larger clone lies one base from this, so it may be a read error. The chain couples TRBV12-3 or TRBV12-4 to TRBJ2-5; D is ambiguous. Trimming took off 4 bases at V and 7 bases at J, with 10 bases between the two ends. The CDR3 length is 12 residues. The CDR3 spells CASSYPSATQYF. Written as DNA, the CDR3 is TGTGCCAGCAGTTACCCCTCAGCGACCCAGTACTTC.

This clonotype appeared a few times. This chain uses TRBV5-6 with TRBJ2-3; 8 bases align to TRBD2. J was trimmed by 2 bases and V by 0 bases; bases with no gene match: 17. CDR3 length: 20 residues. Germline CDR1 reads SGHDT; CDR2 reads YYEEEE. The CDR3 sequence: CASSLAAAGGPFILTDTQYF. CDR3 DNA sequence: TGTGCCAGCAGCTTGGCCGCGGCGGGGGGCCCCTTCATACTCACAGATACGCAGTATTTT.

This clonotype was counted only a few times. The V call is TRBV4-2, the J call TRBJ2-1, with TRBD1 matching over 8 bases. This CDR3 is built from 17 residues. Looked up from germline, CDR1 is LGHNA and CDR2 is YNFKEQ. Trimming removed 0 bases from V and 8 bases from J; junction bases left unmatched: 12. The CDR3 coding sequence is TGTGCCAGCAGCCAAGATCTCCCCTCCCAGGGGGCGGATGAGCAGTTCTTC. Protein sequence: CASSQDLPSQGADEQFF.

The V gene is TRBV24-1, the J gene TRBJ2-5; 8 bases match TRBD1. The ends lost 1 base at V and 2 bases at J; junction bases unmatched: 14. There are 19 residues in the CDR3. Germline CDR1 is KGHDR and CDR2 is SFDVKD. CDR3 loop: CATSDLRGGYWTGQETQYF. DNA of the CDR3: TGTGCCACCAGTGATTTAAGGGGCGGATATTGGACAGGGCAAGAGACCCAGTACTTC.

This sequence joins TRBV12-3 or TRBV12-4 and TRBJ2-1, with D possibly matching TRBD2 (6 bases). Trimming took 3 bases from V and 0 from J, leaving 12 bases between them. The CDR3 consists of 16 residues. CDR3: CASSFRLAYSYNEQFF. The CDR3 nucleotides are TGTGCCAGCAGTTTTCGGCTAGCGTACTCCTACAATGAGCAGTTCTTC.

This clonotype has more than one count but fewer than ten. The chain is built from TRBV7-9 and TRBJ2-3; D ambiguous. The germline gives CDR1 SEHNR, CDR2 FQNEAQ (reference sequence). The CDR3 length is 13 residues. Trimming took off 7 bases at V and 0 bases at J, with 8 bases between the two ends. The CDR3 DNA follows: TGTGCCAGCACCGGACGGAGCACAGATACGCAGTATTTT. Translation: CASTGRSTDTQYF.

This clonotype was picked up a small number of times. The gene calls are TRBV9 and TRBJ2-7; 11 bases fit TRBD2. The V gene end was trimmed by 2 bases and the J gene end by 2 bases; junction bases not matched to a gene: 3. Germline V gives CDR1 SGDLS, CDR2 YYNGEE. CDR3 length: 15 amino acids. CDR3 amino acids: CASSVGTSGTYEQYF. CDR3 DNA: TGTGCCAGCAGCGTGGGGACTAGCGGAACCTACGAGCAGTACTTC. Variable domain in full (rest from reference TRBV9 and TRBJ2-7): DSGVTQTPKHLITATGQRVTLRCSPRSGDLSVYWYQQSLDQGLQFLIQYYNGEERAKGNILERFSAQQFPDLHSELNLSSLELGDSALYFCASSVGTSGTYEQYFGPGTRLTVT.

Ten or more counts support this clonotype. The genes are TRBV6-1 and TRBJ2-6, with D maybe TRBD1 (6 bases). Trimming took off 3 bases at V and 4 bases at J, with 16 bases between the two ends. This CDR3 is built from 17 residues. The germline V gene has CDR1 MNHNS and CDR2 SASEGT. CDR3 sequence: CASSETDSYLGANVLTF. CDR3 sequence (DNA): TGTGCCAGCAGTGAGACGGACAGTTACTTAGGGGCCAACGTCCTGACTTTC.

This clonotype has a count of ten or more. The rearrangement links TRBV6-2 or TRBV6-3 to TRBJ2-4; tentative D call: TRBD1 (5 bases). The CDR3 is 17 amino acids. The germline gives CDR1 MNHEY, CDR2 SVGEGT. V was shortened by 7 bases and J by 0 bases, with 19 bases between the two germline ends. CDR3 in DNA: TGTGCCAGCAATAGCCTTACAGGTCCTTTAGCCAAAAACATTCAGTACTTC. Its protein is CASNSLTGPLAKNIQYF.

This clonotype has a handful of counts. The J gene is TRBJ2-5, the V gene TRBV2, with D perhaps matching TRBD1 (5 bases). Germline V lookup: CDR1 SNHLY, CDR2 FYNNEI. The ends were cut back, 0 bases at V and 7 bases at J, with 18 bases in the middle. This CDR3 is 16 amino acids long. The CDR3 is CASSEAFGRESVTQYF. The DNA for the CDR3 is TGTGCCAGCAGTGAAGCGTTTGGCAGGGAATCGGTGACCCAGTACTTC.

This clonotype has only a few counts. The rearrangement joins TRBV4-3 to TRBJ2-2, with a weak D call TRBD1 (6 bases). The length of the CDR3 is 18 residues. Between the trimmed V and J ends, which lost 1 base and 3 bases, there was a span of 18 bases. CDR1 and CDR2 from the germline V gene are LGHNA and YSLEER. CDR3 sequence reads: CASSQGQGQGRYTGELFF. In DNA, the CDR3 is TGCGCCAGCAGCCAAGGGCAGGGGCAGGGAAGGTACACCGGGGAGCTGTTTTTT.